Listed here are 29 T cell receptor beta chains from one sample, sequenced in a study of metastatic and nonmetastatic thyroid tumors. With MiXCR, TCRdb called clones anew from the PCR reads. This table has 7,700 or so clones, over 25% appearing once. Each patient came to thyroid surgery without any prior treatment (of any kind). Sequenced sample: adjacent normal tissue. Every receptor here comes from a male donor with papillary thyroid cancer or a benign thyroid nodule (not recorded which). Some clones in this sample may be carry-over from other donors' samples.

V is TRBV27 and J is TRBJ2-7, with 11 nucleotides matching TRBD2. V shed 5 bases, J shed 6 bases, and the junction held 12 bases outside the gene matches. The CDR3 sequence is 16 residues long. Germline V gene lookup returns CDR1 MNHEY and CDR2 SMNVEV (reference sequence). CDR3 in amino acids: CASSRIAGGPLGEQYF. CDR3 DNA sequence: TGTGCCAGCAGTCGGATAGCGGGAGGGCCCCTCGGCGAGCAGTACTTC.

V gene TRBV5-1 combines with J gene TRBJ2-1, with 7 bases fitting TRBD1. Germline V gives CDR1 SGHRS, CDR2 YFSETQ. This CDR3 has 15 amino acids. The V segment lost 0 bases and the J segment 5 bases; nucleotides outside the gene matches: 5. The CDR3 region is CASSLVQGINNEQFF. The DNA of the CDR3 is TGCGCCAGCAGCTTGGTACAGGGGATTAACAATGAGCAGTTCTTC.

This chain uses TRBV12-3 or TRBV12-4 with TRBJ2-7, with D possibly TRBD2 on 6 matching bases. The V end was cut by 0 bases, the J end by 1 base, with 13 bases between. The CDR3 is 16 amino acids. This CDR3 is CASSLAGAGLSYEQYF. The CDR3 coding sequence is TGTGCCAGCAGTTTAGCTGGGGCGGGATTATCCTACGAGCAGTACTTC.

This clone was detected ten times or more. This rearrangement joins TRBV20-1 to TRBJ1-1, with D unresolved. CDR1 is DFQATT, CDR2 SNEGSKA, per germline (reference sequence). The CDR3 is 12 amino acids. V lost 1 base and J lost 8, with 11 bases in between. Here the CDR3 reads CSARVDTGEAFF. CDR3 DNA sequence: TGCAGTGCTAGAGTCGACACTGGCGAAGCTTTCTTT.

This clone qualifies as medium-sized. CDR3 residues: CASRPQRRSSYNEQFF. The DNA for the CDR3 is TGTGCCAGCAGACCGCAGAGGCGAAGCTCCTACAATGAGCAGTTCTTC. The chain recombines TRBV6-1 with TRBJ2-1; unclear D gene. V lost 6 bases and J lost 0, with 15 bases in between. The CDR3 covers 16 residues. CDR1 and CDR2 (germline): MNHNS, SASEGT.

The rearrangement uses TRBV20-1 and TRBJ1-1; no clear D gene. V lost 3 bases, J lost 8 bases, and 16 bases lay in between. The germline V gene encodes CDR1 DFQATT and CDR2 SNEGSKA (reference sequence). The CDR3 length is 13 residues. The CDR3 region has the DNA TGCAGTGCTAGTTTTGGCCTGGAGGCAGAAGCTTTCTTT. The encoded protein is CSASFGLEAEAFF.

In its sample, this clone was seen a few times. The rearrangement uses TRBV12-3 or TRBV12-4 and TRBJ2-7; D is undetermined. The CDR3 contains 15 residues. The V end was cut by 5 bases, the J end by 3 bases, with 17 bases between. DNA of the CDR3: TGTGCCAGCAGTCCGTTCAACAGCCACCTCTACGAGCAGTACTTC. Its translation is CASSPFNSHLYEQYF.

The V gene is TRBV19, the J gene TRBJ1-2; TRBD1 is a possible D gene (5 bases). From germline, CDR1 is LNHDA and CDR2 SQIVND (reference sequence). CDR3 length: 15 residues. V dropped 6 bases and J dropped 0 bases, with 14 bases sitting between them. The CDR3 protein is CASSPRGLANYGYTF. In DNA form, the CDR3 reads TGTGCCAGTAGCCCGAGGGGCCTAGCTAACTATGGCTACACCTTC.

This clone is classed as large. The chain combines TRBV27 with TRBJ2-2, with a weak D call TRBD1 (5 bases). Between the trimmed V and J ends, which lost 5 bases and 5 bases, there was a span of 12 bases. CDR1 and CDR2 (germline): MNHEY, SMNVEV (reference sequence). This CDR3 spans 14 amino acids. The CDR3 sequence is CASSALQGTGELFF. The CDR3 DNA reads TGTGCCAGCAGTGCCCTTCAGGGTACCGGGGAGCTGTTTTTT.

This clone is classed as large. The genes are TRBV11-3 and TRBJ2-3; 7 bases are a match to TRBD1. Germline V CDR1 and CDR2: SGHNT, YENEEA. CDR3 size: 15 residues. Trimming at V came to 5 bases and at J to 4 bases, leaving 9 bases not matched to a gene. CDR3 residues: CASSLGQAGADTQYF. The CDR3 DNA is TGTGCCAGCAGCCTCGGACAGGCCGGCGCAGATACGCAGTATTTT.

In this sample, this clone turned up a few times. This chain connects TRBV20-1 to TRBJ1-6, with 9 bases identical to TRBD1. After removal of 0 bases from V and 3 bases from J, the junction contained 0 bases not matched to a gene. The CDR3 length is 15 residues. Looked up from germline, CDR1 is DFQATT and CDR2 is SNEGSKA (reference sequence). CDR3 in DNA: TGCAGTGCTAGAGAGACAGGGGGCTATAATTCACCCCTCCACTTT. Protein: CSARETGGYNSPLHF.

In this sample, this clone is medium-sized. The chain has TRBV6-1 and TRBJ1-5; D remains unclear. This CDR3 contains 13 residues. Germline V gene data show CDR1 as MNHNS and CDR2 as SASEGT. Trimming took off 6 bases at V and 3 bases at J, with 9 bases between the two ends. For the CDR3, the DNA is TGTGCCAGCAGAAACAGCCCCAATCAGCCCCAGCATTTT. This codes for CASRNSPNQPQHF.

The J gene is TRBJ2-7, the V gene TRBV6-1; a weak D match, TRBD2 (5 bases). Per germline, CDR1 MNHNS and CDR2 SASEGT. V was cut by 2 bases and J by 1 base, with 9 bases left in between. The CDR3 covers 14 residues. CDR3 coding DNA: TGTGCCAGCAGTGAACGGGGTAGGTCCTACGAGCAGTACTTC. It yields the protein CASSERGRSYEQYF.

This clone was counted a few times. One end of the junction varies from germline; a read error may be responsible. V and J are TRBV29-1 and TRBJ2-7; D may be TRBD1 (6 bases). Germline V gene sequence: CDR1 SQVTM, CDR2 ANQGSEA. The length of the CDR3 is 11 residues. Written as DNA, the CDR3 is TGCATCGGGACACTTGGAAACGAGCACTACTTC. Translation gives CIGTLGNEHYF.

This rearrangement joins TRBV12-3 or TRBV12-4 to TRBJ2-3, with D possibly matching TRBD1 (5 bases). The CDR3 is 15 residues long. The V end lost 3 bases, the J end lost 0 bases, and 10 bases lay between the germline ends. CDR3 protein: CASSLGLSSTDTQYF. DNA for the CDR3: TGTGCCAGCAGTTTGGGGCTGTCTAGCACAGATACGCAGTATTTT.

This clone is deemed medium-sized. The rearrangement links TRBV19 to TRBJ2-3; maybe TRBD2 (6 bases). The V gene's germline CDR1 is LNHDA and CDR2 SQIVND (reference sequence). There are 16 residues in the CDR3. V was shortened by 0 bases and J by 5 bases, with 15 bases between the two germline ends. In DNA form, the CDR3 reads TGTGCCAGTAGTATAGATGACGGGGGTCGCTTAGATACGCAGTATTTT. This codes for CASSIDDGGRLDTQYF.

The chain is built from TRBV5-1 and TRBJ1-4, with 8 bases identical to TRBD1. The germline gives CDR1 SGHRS, CDR2 YFSETQ. This CDR3 has 14 amino acids. J lost 8 bases, V lost 4 bases, and 7 bases had no gene match. CDR3 bases: TGCGCCAGCAGCGCGGACAGGGTTGGGGAAAAACTGTTTTTT. Its translation: CASSADRVGEKLFF.

This clone was counted a few times. Given a much more abundant clone one base away, this may be a read error. The chain carries TRBV7-2 and TRBJ2-7, with TRBD2 identical over 13 bases. V trimming: 6 bases; J trimming: 3 bases; junction bases outside the gene matches: 5. The CDR3 runs 15 residues. Germline V gene lookup returns CDR1 SGHTA and CDR2 FQGNSA. The CDR3 is CASRGGLAGRYEQYF. Here the CDR3 DNA reads TGTGCCAGCAGGGGGGGACTAGCGGGGCGCTACGAGCAGTACTTC.

This clone was observed at least ten times. The CDR3 ends on some other residue instead of the conserved phenylalanine or tryptophan, so this is likely a read error. V is TRBV18 and J is TRBJ2-1; D uncertain. Germline V gene data show CDR1 as KGHSH and CDR2 as LQKENI. V dropped 1 base and J dropped 4 bases, with 5 bases sitting between them. The CDR3 loop spans 13 amino acids. The CDR3 loop is CASSPQTYNEQFL. DNA for the CDR3: TGTGCCAGCTCACCACAGACTTACAATGAGCAGTTCCTC.

This clone has just a few counts. V usage is TRBV11-2 and J usage is TRBJ1-2; tentatively, D is TRBD1 (6 bases). The length of the CDR3 is 17 residues. The V end lost 4 bases, the J end lost 6 bases, and 24 bases lay between the germline ends. Per germline, CDR1 SGHAT and CDR2 FQNNGV. The CDR3 sequence: CASSSSPVGGGSDGYTF. The CDR3 bases are TGTGCCAGCAGCTCCAGCCCCGTGGGGGGGGGCAGCGATGGCTACACCTTC.

This clone was seen more than once but under ten times. This chain uses TRBV6-5 with TRBJ1-5; D gene ambiguous. In germline, CDR1 is MNHEY, CDR2 SVGAGI. The CDR3 contains 15 residues. V gave up 2 bases and J gave up 0 bases, with 8 bases separating them. CDR3: CASSYRRDSNQPQHF. The CDR3, as DNA: TGTGCCAGCAGTTACCGTCGGGATAGCAATCAGCCCCAGCATTTT.

The rearrangement uses TRBV20-1 and TRBJ1-2, with 9 bases fitting TRBD1. This CDR3 comprises 13 residues. The V segment lost 4 bases and the J segment 8 bases; nucleotides outside the gene matches: 8. Germline V CDR1 and CDR2: DFQATT, SNEGSKA (reference sequence). The CDR3 bases are TGCAGTGCTAAGGGGGGACAGGGAGACGGCTACACCTTC. Translation: CSAKGGQGDGYTF.

This clone is medium-sized in the sample. The chain carries TRBV28 and TRBJ1-2; 8 nucleotides match TRBD1. The junction had 9 bases not matched to a gene; V was cut back by 6 bases and J by 0 bases. Germline-derived CDR1 and CDR2 are MDHEN and SYDVKM. This CDR3 is built from 16 residues. The CDR3 region is CASSSGQETTNYGYTF. For the CDR3, the DNA is TGTGCCAGCAGCTCGGGACAGGAAACAACTAACTATGGCTACACCTTC.

By share of the sample, this clone is medium-sized (0.01 to 0.1%). The chain carries TRBV7-3 and TRBJ2-2; unclear D gene. Germline loops: CDR1 SGHTA, CDR2 FQGTGA. V shed 6 bases and J shed 5 bases, with 10 bases lying between them. The CDR3 runs 13 residues. The CDR3 nucleotides are TGTGCCAGCAGGAGAGGCGTAACCGGGGAGCTGTTTTTT. Its translation: CASRRGVTGELFF. The full variable domain, rest sourced from reference TRBV7-3 and TRBJ2-2, is GAGVSQTPSNKVTEKGKYVELRCDPISGHTALYWYRQSLGQGPEFLIYFQGTGAADDSGLPNDRFFAVRPEGSVSTLKIQRTERGDSAVYLCASRRGVTGELFFGEGSRLTVL.

This clone was counted only a few times. This sequence joins TRBV20-1 and TRBJ2-1, with 11 bases lining up with TRBD2. Germline V gene data show CDR1 as DFQATT and CDR2 as SNEGSKA (reference sequence). J lost 6 bases, V lost 2 bases, and 18 bases had no gene match. The CDR3 is 19 amino acids. The CDR3 coding sequence is TGCAGTGCTAGACCTATAGCGGGAGGGGTTAAAGGAGGAAGCAATGAGCAGTTCTTC. Amino acid sequence: CSARPIAGGVKGGSNEQFF.

The chain couples TRBV20-1 to TRBJ2-7; possible D gene TRBD1, 6 bases. This CDR3 is built from 16 residues. V lost 4 bases and J 5 bases, leaving 24 bases between the germline ends. Germline values: CDR1 DFQATT, CDR2 SNEGSKA (reference sequence). This CDR3 is CSAMVSAGEDLDEQYF. CDR3 in DNA: TGCAGTGCTATGGTTTCGGCAGGGGAAGATCTAGACGAGCAGTACTTC.

The CDR3 DNA reads as TGTGCCAGCAGTAATGGCAATGAGCAGTTCTTC. Translating gives CASSNGNEQFF. The chain has TRBV6-1 and TRBJ2-1, with D unresolved. This CDR3 has 11 amino acids. V lost 5 bases and J 6 bases, leaving 5 bases between the germline ends. CDR1 MNHNS and CDR2 SASEGT come from the germline V gene.

The chain combines TRBV12-5 with TRBJ2-1; 10 nucleotides agree with TRBD1. After removal of 5 bases from V and 7 bases from J, the junction contained 5 bases not matched to a gene. The CDR3 loop spans 14 amino acids. Germline CDR1 reads LGHNT; CDR2 reads FRNRAP. The CDR3 sequence is CASGPGQGPNEQFF. The CDR3 coding sequence is TGTGCTAGTGGTCCGGGACAGGGGCCGAATGAGCAGTTCTTC.

The sample holds a few counts of this clone. This chain links TRBV7-2 with TRBJ2-2, with D perhaps matching TRBD1 or TRBD2 (5 bases each). V was cut by 6 bases and J by 6 bases, with 17 bases left in between. CDR1 is SGHTA and CDR2 is FQGNSA in the germline V gene. The CDR3 contains 15 residues. CDR3 DNA sequence: TGTGCCAGCAGACGGGGACCGGCGAGGGCCGGGGAGCTGTTTTTT. It specifies CASRRGPARAGELFF. The whole variable domain, filled in from reference TRBV7-2 and TRBJ2-2, reads GAGVSQSPSNKVTEKGKDVELRCDPISGHTALYWYRQSLGQGLEFLIYFQGNSAPDKSGLPSDRFSAERTGGSVSTLTIQRTQQEDSAVYLCASRRGPARAGELFFGEGSRLTVL.